This T cell receptor beta chain emerged from a study of cytomegalovirus exposure and HLA in healthy donors. PCR employed 60 Vbeta and 13 Jbeta primers. Some clones are missing from TCRdb's copy, which holds only in-frame ones; the method was immunoSEQ multiplex PCR. The sample lists 95,000 to 150,000 clones; over 80% were seen once. V shed 0 bases, J shed 6 bases, and the junction held 7 bases outside the gene matches. This CDR3 is 18 amino acids long. Germline V gene lookup returns CDR1 SGHTA and CDR2 FQGNSA. This clone was counted a few times. Its antigen is unknown. General study points: Later on, analysis showed that most CMV-associated TCR beta chains appeared to be HLA-restricted. Indistinguishable V segments, including TRBV6-2 and TRBV6-3, were excluded.

The chain is built from TRBV7-2 and TRBJ2-1; TRBD2 matches 14 bases. The clonotype originates from a man in his forties or fifties in good health and CMV-seronegative. What was sequenced was PBMCs. The CDR3 DNA sequence: TGTGCCAGCAGCTTAGCCGGGACTAGCGGGAGACCGGGCAATGAGCAGTTCTTC. Protein sequence: CASSLAGTSGRPGNEQFF.